The text below deals with one T cell receptor (beta chain). Original handling: It was from reference gene primer amplification that nucleated cell counts were estimated. Assay used: immunoSEQ multiplex PCR; TCRdb lists only in-frame clones, some missing. D and trimming come from the DNA, and the V and J calls and clone size come from that table. Of 220,000 or so clones in the sample, approximately 90% were seen once. The data originate from a study of blood T cell repertoires in COVID-19. Background on the study: Material from acute and convalescent COVID-19 was sourced from the United States, Italy and Spain. In each case, the material was cDNA or gDNA derived from T cells, B-cell-depleted T cells, or PBMCs.

V was pared by 3 bases and J by 0 bases, with 8 bases of the junction left unmatched. This CDR3 spans 17 amino acids. Germline V gene data show CDR1 as WNHNN and CDR2 as SYGVQD (reference sequence). J is TRBJ2-3 and V is TRBV10-1; TRBD2 matches 8 bases. The TCR originated in a man between 60 and 70 years old with COVID-19, enrolled during active disease. Sequencing was carried out using peripheral blood. The CDR3 coding sequence is TGCGCCAGCAGTGAACTAGCGGCCGTGTGGAGCACAGATACGCAGTATTTT. It specifies CASSELAAVWSTDTQYF.